The rows below give T cell receptor beta chains drawn from one sample of a study of T cell responses to AZD1222 COVID-19 vaccine. Measured with immunoSEQ multiplex PCR; TCRdb has only the in-frame clones, and not every one. This table holds about 140,000 clones, approximately 90% found once. The sequencing here drew on peripheral blood, taken on day 0 of AZD1222 vaccination. Receptor source: an adult in good health. Each CDR3 is given with its conserved first and last residue. D genes are given only for firm matches. Only some rows state a clone size, as once, few, many or a class for expanded clones.

d_call,v_call,j_call,cdr3_length,clone_size,cdr3_aa,cdr3_nt
NA,TRBV6-5,TRBJ2-7,15,NA,CASSYKGASAYEQYF,TGTGCCAGCAGTTACAAGGGAGCGTCAGCCTACGAGCAGTACTTC
NA,TRBV7-2,TRBJ2-7,12,NA,CASSLGSYEQYF,TGTGCCAGCAGCTTAGGCTCCTACGAGCAGTACTTC
TRBD2,TRBV6-4,TRBJ2-1,14,once,CASRTSVGVGEQFF,TGTGCCAGCAGAACTAGCGTGGGTGTCGGTGAGCAGTTCTTC
TRBD1,TRBV18,TRBJ2-5,16,few,CASSPFGQAVGETQYF,TGTGCCAGCTCACCATTCGGACAGGCTGTTGGGGAGACCCAGTACTTC
TRBD2,TRBV6-4,TRBJ2-3,16,NA,CASSDGSGSGGDTQYF,TGTGCCAGCAGTGACGGTAGCGGGAGCGGAGGAGATACGCAGTATTTT
TRBD1,TRBV5-1,TRBJ1-3,17,NA,CASRMNPDRRSGNTIYF,TGCGCCAGCAGAATGAACCCGGACAGGCGCTCTGGAAACACCATATATTTT
TRBD2,TRBV6-5,TRBJ2-7,13,NA,CASRERGPYEQYF,TGTGCCAGCCGCGAGCGGGGCCCCTACGAGCAGTACTTC
TRBD2,TRBV6-6,TRBJ2-7,16,NA,CASSSPLAGNSYEQYF,TGTGCCAGCAGTTCCCCTCTAGCGGGGAACTCCTACGAGCAGTACTTC
TRBD1,TRBV27,TRBJ2-6,16,NA,CASTSTGLSGANVLTF,TGTGCCAGCACCTCGACAGGGCTATCTGGGGCCAACGTCCTGACTTTC
NA,TRBV15,TRBJ1-5,15,NA,CATSRTEYSNQPQHF,TGTGCCACCAGCAGGACAGAGTATAGCAATCAGCCCCAGCATTTT
TRBD1,TRBV5-1,TRBJ1-6,18,NA,CASSPRDRAFLDNSPLHF,TGCGCCAGCAGCCCCCGGGACAGGGCATTTCTTGATAATTCACCCCTCCACTTT
TRBD1,TRBV7-2,TRBJ1-1,19,NA,CASSLAKQPLTGVGTEAFF,TGTGCCAGCAGCTTAGCCAAGCAGCCTTTAACAGGGGTGGGGACTGAAGCTTTCTTT
NA,TRBV9,TRBJ2-3,14,once,CASSASWGEDTQYF,TGTGCCAGCAGCGCCTCCTGGGGTGAGGATACGCAGTATTTT
TRBD2,TRBV19,TRBJ2-1,15,NA,CASSLPGLALNEQFF,TGTGCCAGTAGTCTACCGGGACTAGCGTTAAATGAGCAGTTCTTC
NA,TRBV19,TRBJ1-4,13,NA,CASRVNRTEKLFF,TGTGCCAGTAGGGTAAACAGGACGGAAAAACTGTTTTTT
NA,TRBV18,TRBJ1-5,17,NA,CASSPPNREGSNQPQHF,TGTGCCAGCTCACCACCCAACAGGGAGGGTAGCAATCAGCCCCAGCATTTT
TRBD2,TRBV19,TRBJ2-1,15,once,CASSLRLAGGYEQFF,TGTGCCAGTAGTTTACGGCTAGCGGGGGGATATGAGCAGTTCTTC
TRBD1,TRBV11-3,TRBJ1-1,15,NA,CASSLTGSLYTEAFF,TGTGCCAGCAGCTTGACAGGGTCCCTCTACACTGAAGCTTTCTTT
NA,TRBV9,TRBJ1-5,14,NA,CASSVGGSNQPQHF,TGTGCCAGCAGCGTAGGGGGGAGCAATCAGCCCCAGCATTTT
TRBD2,TRBV7-9,TRBJ2-1,17,NA,CASNGPTSGGSYNEQFF,TGTGCCAGCAACGGGCCTACTAGCGGGGGCTCCTACAATGAGCAGTTCTTC
NA,TRBV5-6,TRBJ1-5,15,once,CASSLSAGNDQPQHF,TGTGCCAGCAGCTTGTCCGCAGGGAACGATCAGCCCCAGCATTTT
NA,TRBV24-1,TRBJ1-1,13,NA,CATTEGLNTEAFF,TGTGCCACCACGGAAGGGCTGAACACTGAAGCTTTCTTT
TRBD1,TRBV6-4,TRBJ2-1,15,NA,CASSDGGQEVDEQFF,TGTGCCAGCAGTGACGGGGGACAGGAGGTTGATGAGCAGTTCTTC
NA,TRBV30,TRBJ2-6,16,NA,CAWSLGGGSGANVLTF,TGTGCCTGGAGTCTCGGAGGGGGCTCTGGGGCCAACGTCCTGACTTTC
TRBD2,TRBV20-1,TRBJ2-5,14,NA,CSASTGLGGETQYF,TGCAGTGCTAGTACCGGACTAGGAGGAGAGACCCAGTACTTC
NA,TRBV3-1/TRBV3-2,TRBJ1-1,14,NA,CASSKLGSQAEAFF,TGTGCCAGCAGCAAGCTAGGGAGTCAGGCCGAAGCTTTCTTT
NA,TRBV6-5,TRBJ2-7,12,NA,CASTVNSYEQYF,TGTGCCAGCACGGTCAATTCCTACGAGCAGTACTTC
TRBD1,TRBV5-6,TRBJ2-3,17,NA,CASSLPPGTGEADTQYF,TGTGCCAGCAGCTTACCGCCCGGGACAGGGGAGGCAGATACGCAGTATTTT
NA,TRBV5-5,TRBJ1-1,14,NA,CASSFSHMNTEAFF,TGTGCCAGCAGCTTCTCCCATATGAACACTGAAGCTTTCTTT
TRBD1,TRBV27,TRBJ1-2,14,NA,CATASGGRGYGYTF,TGTGCCACCGCCTCAGGGGGAAGGGGGTATGGCTACACCTTC
NA,TRBV2,TRBJ1-6,16,NA,CASSWDASSYNSPLHF,TGTGCCAGCAGCTGGGACGCAAGCTCCTATAATTCACCCCTCCACTTT
NA,TRBV6-5,TRBJ1-5,13,NA,CASRQDSNQPQHF,TGTGCCAGCAGACAGGATAGCAATCAGCCCCAGCATTTT
NA,TRBV7-6,TRBJ2-5,15,once,CASSPPLGAEETQYF,TGTGCCAGCAGCCCGCCCCTGGGCGCCGAAGAGACCCAGTACTTC
NA,TRBV18,TRBJ1-2,13,NA,CASSGTSRDGYTF,TGTGCCAGCTCCGGGACATCCCGGGATGGCTACACCTTC
NA,TRBV5-4,TRBJ1-1,16,NA,CASSLFWGAKNTEAFF,TGTGCCAGCAGCTTATTTTGGGGGGCCAAGAACACTGAAGCTTTCTTT
NA,TRBV27,TRBJ2-7,15,NA,CASSLAGVGSYEQYF,TGTGCCAGCAGTTTAGCGGGTGTGGGGTCCTACGAGCAGTACTTC
NA,TRBV6-5,TRBJ2-7,15,NA,CASSLRGTPTYEQYF,TGTGCCAGCAGCCTGCGGGGGACACCCACCTACGAGCAGTACTTC
NA,TRBV30,TRBJ1-1,15,NA,CAWKNWRVKDTEAFF,TGTGCCTGGAAGAATTGGAGGGTGAAGGACACTGAAGCTTTCTTT
NA,TRBV5-6,TRBJ2-4,17,NA,CASSLRVGPGFGNIQYF,TGTGCCAGCAGCTTGAGAGTCGGGCCAGGGTTTGGAAACATTCAGTACTTC
NA,TRBV3-1/TRBV3-2,TRBJ2-7,12,once,CASSQVDYEQYF,TGTGCCAGCAGCCAAGTGGATTACGAGCAGTACTTC
NA,TRBV6-5,TRBJ1-1,15,NA,CASSSRRGRYSEAFF,TGTGCCAGCAGTTCCCGTAGGGGGAGGTACTCGGAAGCTTTCTTT
NA,TRBV6-5,TRBJ2-1,14,NA,CASSNRRKGNEQFF,TGTGCCAGCAGTAATAGGAGGAAGGGCAATGAGCAGTTCTTC
TRBD2,TRBV19,TRBJ2-1,15,many,CASSIPGGLVHEQFF,TGTGCCAGTAGTATTCCGGGGGGGCTAGTGCATGAGCAGTTCTTC
NA,TRBV3-1/TRBV3-2,TRBJ2-5,17,NA,CASSQDVGASGPETQYF,TGTGCCAGCAGCCAAGACGTGGGGGCCTCGGGGCCAGAGACCCAGTACTTC
NA,TRBV7-8,TRBJ1-3,16,NA,CASSRGAPRSGNTIYF,TGTGCCAGCAGCCGGGGAGCACCCCGATCCGGAAACACCATATATTTT